The clone carrying this TCR beta chain was seen at least ten times. The authors' total RNA extraction used unfractionated whole blood. This entry is derived from a study of human T cells and chemical hapten exposure. Study information: The study traced per-sample TCR yield variation mainly to small differences in pooled library volumes.

This CDR3 contains 14 residues. The germline CDR1 and CDR2 sequences are SQVTM and ANQGSEA. V lost 4 bases and J 0 bases, leaving 10 bases between the germline ends. Library preparation tagged each individual cDNA molecule with a unique molecular identifier. TCRdb passed the 5' RACE reads through MiXCR, listing each CDR3 protein once. In the table there are about 140,000 distinct CDR3 sequences, 3.5% to 5% of which are singletons. The chain has TRBV29-1 and TRBJ2-1, with D maybe TRBD1 (5 bases). The TCR originated in a female donor in good health. The CDR3 DNA is TGCAGCGTTGTTACAGGAAACTCCTACAATGAGCAGTTCTTC. This translates into CSVVTGNSYNEQFF.